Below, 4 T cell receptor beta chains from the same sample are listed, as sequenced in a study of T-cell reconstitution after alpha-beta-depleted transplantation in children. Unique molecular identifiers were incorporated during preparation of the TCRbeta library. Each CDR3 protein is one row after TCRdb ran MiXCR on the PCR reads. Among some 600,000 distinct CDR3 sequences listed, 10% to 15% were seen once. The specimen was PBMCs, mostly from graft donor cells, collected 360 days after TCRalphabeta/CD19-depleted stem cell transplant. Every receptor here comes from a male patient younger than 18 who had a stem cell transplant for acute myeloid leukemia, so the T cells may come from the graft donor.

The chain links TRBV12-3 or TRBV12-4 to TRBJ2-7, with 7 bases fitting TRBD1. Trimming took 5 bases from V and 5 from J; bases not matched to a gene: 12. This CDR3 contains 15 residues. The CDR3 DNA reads TGTGCCAGCAGTCCAGACAGGGTTATTACCCACGAGCAGTACTTC. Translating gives CASSPDRVITHEQYF.

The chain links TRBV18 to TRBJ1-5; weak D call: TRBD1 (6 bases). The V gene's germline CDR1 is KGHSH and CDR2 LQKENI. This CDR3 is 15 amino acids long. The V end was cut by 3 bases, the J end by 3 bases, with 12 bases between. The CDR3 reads CASSPGGGFNQPQHF. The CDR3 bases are TGTGCCAGCTCACCGGGAGGGGGTTTCAATCAGCCCCAGCATTTT.

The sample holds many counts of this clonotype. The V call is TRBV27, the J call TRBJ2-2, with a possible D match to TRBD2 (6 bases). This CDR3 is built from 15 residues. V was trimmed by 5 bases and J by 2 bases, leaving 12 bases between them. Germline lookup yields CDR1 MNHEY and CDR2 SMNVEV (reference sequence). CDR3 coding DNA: TGTGCCAGCAGTGTTAGCGGAGCCAACACCGGGGAGCTGTTTTTT. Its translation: CASSVSGANTGELFF.

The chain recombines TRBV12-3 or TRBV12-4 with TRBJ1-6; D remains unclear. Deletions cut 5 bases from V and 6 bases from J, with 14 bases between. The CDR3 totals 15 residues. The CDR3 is CASSARPVGNSPLHF. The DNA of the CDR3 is TGTGCCAGCAGTGCCCGGCCTGTTGGTAATTCACCCCTCCACTTT.